This TCR beta chain was recovered during a study of cytomegalovirus exposure and HLA in healthy donors. Study observations and caveats: Many donors carried some public TCRs, although rarity characterized most TCR sequences. Cytomegalovirus-associated TCR beta chains were listed, numbering over 150. Reported performance of the classifier showed diagnosis of cytomegalovirus status with high specificity and sensitivity.

The CDR3 is made up of 15 amino acids. Trimming took off 4 bases at V and 3 bases at J, with 16 bases between the two ends. Looked up from germline, CDR1 is MNHEY and CDR2 is SVGAGI. The study drew the donors from its 120-subject validation cohort, separate from the roughly 710-subject first cohort. As for this clone: The antigen remains undetermined.

Using immunoSEQ multiplex PCR, the repertoire was profiled, and TCRdb retains in-frame clones only, with some absent. The table lists over 150,000 clones, 90% to 97% of them singletons. The sequencing sample was made of PBMCs. This receptor was identified in a woman aged 18-29 years in good health and CMV-seronegative. This sequence joins TRBV6-5 and TRBJ2-7; D might be TRBD1 (5 bases). CDR3 in DNA: TGTGCCAGCAGTTCCCCCAGGGCCCCCCTCTACGAGCAGTACTTC. Translation gives CASSSPRAPLYEQYF.